The 2 T cell receptor beta chains below all came from one sample that was sequenced in a study of blood T cells in healthy people across ages (dated by TCRdb to between 2015 and 2017). Receptor amplification or capture employed 5' RACE. TCRdb names Illumina HiSeq 2500 as the instrument used. A second PCR of about 7 to 12 cycles was performed with a sample-barcoded 5' primer and a J-beta primer mix. Using fastp at Q25 and MiXCR, TCRdb reprocessed the public reads and kept productive beta chains. Every CDR3 protein is listed once, alongside the most common genes and DNA of its rows. This sample lists 800,000 or so distinct CDR3 sequences; 35% to 50% were detected once. The ten largest make up 15% to 20% of the sample. The sequencing input was blood. The receptors come from an older man in good health.

This clonotype came up once. One end of the junction varies from germline; a read error may be responsible. CDR3 DNA sequence: TGCAGTGCTAGGGTTTCCAACTATGATTCACCCCTCCACTTT. Translation: CSARVSNYDSPLHF. The rearrangement uses TRBV20-1 and TRBJ1-6; D is uncertain. Germline CDR1 DFQATT, CDR2 SNEGSKA (reference sequence). This CDR3 is built from 14 residues.

There are a few counts of this clonotype. V is TRBV29-1 and J is TRBJ1-1; 7 positions agree with TRBD1. Germline lookup yields CDR1 SQVTM and CDR2 ANQGSEA. The V and J ends lost 7 bases and 10 bases, in that order; junction bases with no gene match: 18. The CDR3 extends over 14 amino acids. The CDR3 is CSGTQGYADGGAFF. The CDR3 DNA follows: TGCAGCGGGACACAGGGGTATGCAGACGGGGGAGCTTTCTTT.